The next 3 T cell receptor delta chains were all read from a single sample in a study of γδ T cells in repeated Plasmodium falciparum infection. TCRdb made new clone calls on the multiplex PCR reads using CATT. The table records tens of thousands of delta-chain clones, 1.5% to 2% of them present only once. Flow sorting of PBMC yielded separate Vgamma9/Vdelta2+ and Vdelta2-negative gammadelta T cell populations for bulk repertoire analysis. The sequenced sample was gamma-delta T cells from blood. The receptor set was obtained from a pool of human donors (malaria-infected and uninfected, not separated).

With respect to this clone: TCRdb pairs this DNA with a much larger clone's protein that differs at residue 16, likely a read error; the protein shown was translated from the DNA. The J gene is TRDJ1, the V gene TRDV1, with 10 nucleotides matching TRDD3. Germline V gene lookup returns CDR1 TSWWSYY and CDR2 QGS. The CDR3 is 21 amino acids. The trim removed 6 bases at V and 3 bases at J, leaving 25 bases unmatched. The CDR3: CALGDSYWYWGIHSYPDKLIF. CDR3 in DNA: TGTGCTCTTGGCGATTCCTACTGGTACTGGGGGATCCATTCGTACCCCGATAAACTCATCTTT.

This clone was detected only a few times. TCRdb's protein, taken from a much larger clone, differs from this DNA's translation at residue 24, likely owing to a read error; the protein displayed comes from the DNA. V usage is TRDV1 and J usage is TRDJ1, with 10 bases aligning to TRDD3. The J gene was missing in TCRdb and was found by matching the end of the DNA to germline. Germline V gene data show CDR1 as TSWWSYY and CDR2 as QGS. The CDR3 totals 28 residues. The CDR3 nucleotides are TGTGCTCTTGGGGAACTTGCCCGAAAAGGGCTTGGGGGATACCCCCTCGATTCCGGTACCCTTTACACCGGTAAACTCATCTTT. Protein: CALGELARKGLGGYPLDSGTLYTGKLIF.

This clone was detected a few times. A far larger clone is a single base away, which makes a read error likely. Other DNA sequences in the sample encode the same CDR3. As DNA, the CDR3 is TGTGCTCTTGGGGACCCTAGACCTACGCCCCTGGTGACCGGTAAACTCATCTTT. This codes for CALGDPRPTPLVTGKLIF. The chain uses TRDV1 and TRDJ1; perhaps TRDD2 as D (5 bases). TCRdb does not report a J gene; here it was assigned by matching the DNA to germline references. Germline V CDR1 and CDR2: TSWWSYY, QGS. The CDR3 is 18 residues long.